The 18 T cell receptor beta chains reported below all come from one sample, sequenced in a study of STAT5B mutations in CD4+ large granular lymphocyte leukemia. Assay used: immunoSEQ multiplex PCR; TCRdb lists only in-frame clones, some missing. This sample has a few thousand clones, with roughly four fifths found just once. Material: PBMCs. The source of these receptors is a woman in her seventies with CD4+ T-cell large granular lymphocyte leukemia.

This chain connects TRBV25-1 to TRBJ1-3, with D tentatively TRBD1 (5 bases). The CDR3 is made up of 14 amino acids. Germline CDR1 reads MGHDK; CDR2 reads SYGVNS. Trimming cost V 3 bases and J 2 bases, with 8 bases left between them. CDR3 coding DNA: TGTGCCAGCAGTGATCCGGGGGCTGGAAACACCATATATTTT. This gives the protein CASSDPGAGNTIYF. The variable domain in full, with the rest retrieved from reference TRBV25-1 and TRBJ1-3, is EADIYQTPRYLVIGTGKKITLECSQTMGHDKMYWYQQDPGMELHLIHYSYGVNSTEKGDLSSESTVSRIRTEHFPLTLESARPSHTSQYLCASSDPGAGNTIYFGEGSWLTVV.

The V gene is TRBV7-8, the J gene TRBJ1-5; tentative D call: TRBD1 (6 bases). There are 14 residues in the CDR3. V was cut by 5 bases and J by 4 bases, with 12 bases left in between. Germline-derived CDR1 and CDR2 are SGHVS and FQNEAQ. CDR3 protein: CASSPGVGNQPQHF. The CDR3 nucleotides are TGTGCCAGCAGCCCAGGGGTAGGTAATCAGCCCCAGCATTTT.

This chain uses TRBV19 with TRBJ2-6; D is ambiguous. CDR1 LNHDA and CDR2 SQIVND come from the germline V gene (reference sequence). The CDR3 spans 14 residues. Trimming removed 9 bases at V and 3 bases at J, with 12 bases between. CDR3 nucleotides: TGTGCCAGCCACTCCGTCGGTGGGGCCAACGTCCTGACTTTC. It yields the protein CASHSVGGANVLTF. Together with reference TRBV19 and TRBJ2-6, the CDR3 gives the full variable domain: DGGITQSPKYLFRKEGQNVTLSCEQNLNHDAMYWYRQDPGQGLRLIYYSQIVNDFQKGDIAEGYSVSREKKESFPLTVTSAQKNPTAFYLCASHSVGGANVLTFGAGSRLTVL.

V gene TRBV2 combines with J gene TRBJ1-4; D gene ambiguous. The CDR3 covers 15 residues. V was cut by 2 bases and J by 5 bases, with 12 bases left in between. Germline lookup yields CDR1 SNHLY and CDR2 FYNNEI. The CDR3 nucleotides are TGTGCCAGCAGTGAAATGCAGGCCTTAAATGAAAAACTGTTTTTT. Its protein product is CASSEMQALNEKLFF.

Of note for this clone: The same CDR3 also results from other DNA sequences found in this sample. The chain employs TRBV10-3 and TRBJ1-1, with D possibly TRBD1 on 5 matching bases. V was shortened by 9 bases and J by 1 base, with 9 bases between the two germline ends. There are 12 residues in the CDR3. Germline CDR1 and CDR2: ENHRY and SYGVKD. This chain's CDR3 is CAIRDPNTEAFF. Written as DNA, the CDR3 is TGTGCCATTAGGGACCCGAACACTGAAGCTTTCTTT.

The J gene is TRBJ2-1, the V gene TRBV10-3, with D unclear. CDR1 ENHRY and CDR2 SYGVKD come from the germline V gene. The CDR3 covers 12 residues. Trimming stripped 0 bases from V and 8 bases from J, with 5 bases between. CDR3 sequence (DNA): TGTGCCATCAGTGAGTCAAGGGATGAGCAGTTCTTC. This gives the protein CAISESRDEQFF.

J is TRBJ1-4 and V is TRBV19; no clear D. V was trimmed by 7 bases and J by 4 bases, leaving 13 bases between them. Germline CDR1 is LNHDA and CDR2 is SQIVND (reference sequence). The length of the CDR3 is 14 residues. The CDR3 spells CASTLHGDNEKLFF. The CDR3 DNA follows: TGTGCCAGTACCCTTCATGGTGATAATGAAAAACTGTTTTTT.

The V gene is TRBV7-9, the J gene TRBJ1-2, with unresolved D. From germline, CDR1 is SEHNR and CDR2 FQNEAQ (reference sequence). Trimming pared 1 base from V and 2 bases from J, leaving 11 bases between. The CDR3 spans 15 residues. CDR3 residues: CASSLGSESNYGYTF. The DNA of the CDR3 is TGTGCCAGCAGCTTAGGGTCGGAGAGCAACTATGGCTACACCTTC.

V is TRBV6-5 and J is TRBJ2-7; the D gene is possibly TRBD2 (5 bases). CDR3 length: 13 residues. V shed 6 bases and J shed 4 bases, with 13 bases lying between them. Germline V gene sequence: CDR1 MNHEY, CDR2 SVGAGI. The CDR3 coding sequence is TGTGCCAGCAGCCATCCCGGCGGGTACGAGCAGTACTTC. Its protein is CASSHPGGYEQYF.

The V gene is TRBV29-1, the J gene TRBJ2-1, with D hard to call. This CDR3 region has 14 residues. Germline V gene sequence: CDR1 SQVTM, CDR2 ANQGSEA. V was trimmed by 4 bases and J by 2 bases, leaving 12 bases between them. CDR3 protein: CSVVSRLTYNEQFF. CDR3 nucleotides: TGCAGCGTTGTGTCGCGGCTCACCTACAATGAGCAGTTCTTC.

The J gene is TRBJ2-1, the V gene TRBV5-4; D not resolved. Trimming took off 4 bases at V and 9 bases at J, with 8 bases between the two ends. The CDR3 covers 11 residues. Germline CDR1 is SGHNT and CDR2 is YYREEE (reference sequence). Here the CDR3 reads CASSKDSEQFF. The DNA for the CDR3 is TGTGCCAGCAGCAAAGACTCTGAGCAGTTCTTC.

The chain uses TRBV6-6 and TRBJ2-3; D call uncertain. The CDR3 runs to 11 residues. CDR1 is MNHNY, CDR2 SVGAGI, per germline (reference sequence). Trimming stripped 8 bases from V and 4 bases from J, with 7 bases between. The CDR3 is CASERADTQYF. DNA of the CDR3: TGTGCCAGCGAAAGGGCAGATACGCAGTATTTT.

This sequence joins TRBV7-2 and TRBJ1-3; D perhaps matches TRBD1 (5 bases). CDR1 and CDR2 from the germline V gene are SGHTA and FQGNSA. Between the trimmed V and J ends, which lost 1 base and 0 bases, there was a span of 13 bases. This CDR3 is built from 17 residues. The CDR3 sequence is CASSLVPGLHSGNTIYF. The CDR3 region has the DNA TGTGCCAGCAGCTTAGTGCCGGGACTTCACTCTGGAAACACCATATATTTT.

This chain connects TRBV5-5 to TRBJ2-3, with D unclear. V lost 2 bases and J 8 bases, leaving 9 bases between the germline ends. The germline V gene has CDR1 SGHKS and CDR2 YYEKEE (reference sequence). There are 12 residues in the CDR3. The CDR3 region has the DNA TGTGCCAGCAGCTTCTTGTGGGGTACGCAGTATTTT. It yields the protein CASSFLWGTQYF.

The V gene is TRBV18, the J gene TRBJ2-1; D ambiguous. V was cut by 0 bases and J by 13 bases, with 10 bases left in between. CDR1 and CDR2 from the germline V gene are KGHSH and LQKENI. The CDR3 is made up of 12 amino acids. CDR3 region: CASSPPGKGQFF. CDR3 nucleotides: TGTGCCAGCTCACCACCCGGAAAAGGCCAGTTCTTC.

This sequence joins TRBV2 and TRBJ2-1, with TRBD2 identical over 8 bases. CDR1 is SNHLY and CDR2 is FYNNEI in the germline V gene. Trimming took 6 bases from V and 6 from J; bases not matched to a gene: 7. This CDR3 comprises 14 residues. Here the CDR3 DNA reads TGTGCCAGCAGGAGGACTAGCTTTCTCAATGAGCAGTTCTTC. Its translation is CASRRTSFLNEQFF.

V gene TRBV11-3 combines with J gene TRBJ2-7, with a weak D call TRBD1 (5 bases). The V and J ends lost 1 base and 4 bases respectively, with 14 bases between them. The CDR3 length is 15 residues. Looked up from germline, CDR1 is SGHNT and CDR2 is YENEEA. The CDR3 is CASSLGVQGRYEQYF. CDR3 DNA: TGTGCCAGCAGCTTAGGTGTCCAGGGAAGGTACGAGCAGTACTTC.

The rearrangement links TRBV7-9 to TRBJ2-1, with 9 positions matching TRBD1. Germline assignment: CDR1 SEHNR and CDR2 FQNEAQ (reference sequence). The ends lost 6 bases at V and 5 bases at J; junction bases unmatched: 8. The CDR3 length is 15 residues. For the CDR3, the DNA is TGTGCCAGCAGGTTAACAGGGGGCTTCGACAATGAGCAGTTCTTC. Its protein is CASRLTGGFDNEQFF.